This TCR beta chain was retrieved from a study of blood T cell repertoires in COVID-19. Whole-study context: The United States, Italy and Spain supplied acute and convalescent COVID-19 samples.

Trimming removed 6 bases from V and 1 base from J, with 15 bases in between. The germline V gene encodes CDR1 MNHEY and CDR2 SVGEGT. The CDR3 contains 15 residues. Per the original methods: Using reference gene primer amplification, nucleated cell counts were estimated. Measured with immunoSEQ multiplex PCR; TCRdb has only the in-frame clones, and not every one. That table is the source of V, J and clone size, and D and trimming were worked out from the DNA. The table includes about 140,000 clones, less than 85% detected once. What was sequenced was peripheral blood. The rearrangement links TRBV6-2 or TRBV6-3 to TRBJ1-2; D might be TRBD1 (6 bases). The clonotype comes from an elderly woman in a cohort sampled during active or convalescent COVID-19. Here the CDR3 reads CASSSGTLSNYGYTF. Here the CDR3 DNA reads TGTGCCAGCAGCTCCGGGACACTAAGTAACTATGGCTACACCTTC.